Listed below are T cell receptor beta chains from one sample, sequenced in a study of cytomegalovirus exposure and HLA in healthy donors. Clones were sequenced by immunoSEQ multiplex PCR, and TCRdb holds only the in-frame ones, with some missing. The sample includes more than 90,000 clones, roughly 80% of them seen just once. Sequenced material: PBMCs. All receptors derive from a man in his forties in good health and CMV-seronegative. CDR3s leave out the opening cysteine and the closing phenylalanine or tryptophan.

TRBV19,ASRTGKLPADTEAF
TRBV5-4,ASSGGGLAGAYQETQY
TRBV7-8,ASSFRGSGGSQPQH
TRBV10-1,ASKASGVETDAQY
TRBV6-6,ASSYSGREAF
TRBV6-1,ASSEALITSSYNEQF
TRBV28,ASSQRQGWTGELF
TRBV4-3,ASSQANSGNTIY
TRBV2,ASSAGRGDLETQY
TRBV6-1,ASLGQLNTEAF
TRBV13,ASSPTSTDTQY
TRBV7-9,ASSLKTGNGYT
TRBV7-2,ASSLDGAVLNSPLH
TRBV7-9,ASSLGTSQNNEQF
TRBV7-9,ASSSNSPLH
TRBV10-1,ASSEDEVHEQY
TRBV7-9,ASSFERVFGYT
TRBV7-4,ASSLSQTGPNEKLF
TRBV5-1,ASIPDRDNEQF
TRBV7-9,SSSLGQHYGYT
TRBV27,ASSPGTGYQPQH
TRBV18,ASSPQGQAHYGYT
TRBV10-3,AISAGTSGGRTLGEQF